These T cell receptor beta chains were read from a single sample in a study of T cells in Graves' hyperthyroidism and ophthalmopathy. TCRdb re-derived calls from the multiplex PCR reads in MiXCR, one entry per CDR3 protein. Of 350,000 to 400,000 distinct CDR3 sequences detected, roughly 19% appear once; the ten largest clones hold 3.7%. Sequenced input: blood. These receptor sequences come from a young woman with Graves' hyperthyroidism. Both conserved end residues are part of each CDR3. A D gene is named only where the DNA matches it firmly. Clone size is given for some rows only: seen once, a few or many times, or a class if the clone is expanded.

D,size,J,V,CDR3,DNA
TRBD1,many,TRBJ1-2,TRBV27,CASSLSTGESGYTF,TGTGCCAGCAGTTTATCGACAGGGGAGTCTGGCTACACCTTC
.,many,TRBJ1-2,TRBV7-2,CASSLGGTAYGYTF,TGTGCCAGCAGCTTAGGGGGCACAGCCTATGGCTACACCTTC
.,.,TRBJ1-5,TRBV7-9,CASSLERQPQHF,TGTGCCAGCAGCTTAGAAAGGCAGCCCCAGCATTTT
.,many,TRBJ2-5,TRBV4-1,CASSQEGIQETQYF,TGCGCCAGCAGCCAAGAGGGGATACAAGAGACCCAGTACTTC
.,.,TRBJ1-1,TRBV25-1,CASSHQGFVAFF,TGTGCCAGCTCGCACCAGGGGTTTGTGGCTTTCTTT
.,few,TRBJ1-5,TRBV20-1,CSARGGYGNQPQHF,TGCAGTGCTAGAGGAGGGTACGGCAATCAGCCCCAGCATTTT
.,many,TRBJ1-2,TRBV24-1,CATSVGSYGYTF,TGTGCCACCAGTGTCGGGTCCTATGGCTACACCTTC
.,many,TRBJ2-5,TRBV6-1,CASHRGGTWQETQYF,TGTGCCAGCCACCGAGGGGGGACCTGGCAAGAGACCCAGTACTTC
.,.,TRBJ1-2,TRBV6-1,CASSPRPTGTMDGYTF,TGTGCCAGCAGTCCACGACCCACAGGGACCATGGATGGCTACACCTTC
.,many,TRBJ2-7,TRBV28,CASSLRGYRYEQYF,TGTGCCAGCAGTTTACGAGGGTATAGGTACGAGCAGTACTTC
.,many,TRBJ2-5,TRBV2,CASRAGTQETQYF,TGTGCCAGCAGAGCAGGGACGCAAGAGACCCAGTACTTC
TRBD1,.,TRBJ2-1,TRBV5-1,CASSPDRGGDNEQFF,TGCGCCAGCAGCCCGGACAGGGGTGGGGACAATGAGCAGTTCTTC
TRBD1,many,TRBJ1-2,TRBV10-3,CAISEEDRVWDGYTF,TGTGCCATCAGTGAGGAGGACAGGGTATGGGATGGCTACACCTTC
TRBD2,few,TRBJ2-2,TRBV11-2,CASSLDELAGKNTGELFF,TGTGCCAGCAGCCTAGACGAATTAGCGGGGAAGAACACCGGGGAGCTGTTTTTT
.,many,TRBJ2-7,TRBV6-5,CASGSPPYEQYF,TGTGCCAGTGGGTCTCCCCCTTACGAGCAGTACTTC
.,many,TRBJ1-2,TRBV7-9,CASSSQVNYGYTF,TGTGCCAGCAGCTCGCAGGTTAACTATGGCTACACCTTC
TRBD1,many,TRBJ1-1,TRBV29-1,CSVEDRANTEAFF,TGCAGCGTGGAGGACAGGGCGAACACTGAAGCTTTCTTT
TRBD1,few,TRBJ1-2,TRBV12-3/TRBV12-4,CASSKQGANGYTF,TGTGCCAGCAGTAAACAGGGGGCGAATGGCTACACCTTC
.,.,TRBJ2-2,TRBV10-2,CASSDRSAGKGDTGELFF,TGCGCCAGCAGTGACCGTTCGGCGGGGAAGGGAGACACCGGGGAGCTGTTTTTT
TRBD1,once,TRBJ1-1,TRBV7-8,CASSLDRGGFAFF,TGTGCCAGCAGCTTAGACAGGGGCGGCTTTGCTTTCTTT
.,many,TRBJ1-5,TRBV6-5,CASSYLGNQPQHF,TGTGCCAGCAGTTACCTGGGGAATCAGCCCCAGCATTTT
TRBD2,many,TRBJ2-5,TRBV20-1,CSAHAGGVAGETQYF,TGCAGTGCTCACGCTGGGGGGGTTGCTGGGGAGACCCAGTACTTC
.,many,TRBJ1-2,TRBV29-1,CSVELGQYYGYTF,TGCAGCGTTGAATTAGGACAGTACTATGGCTACACCTTC
.,many,TRBJ2-7,TRBV5-1,CASSLPLLRLDDGCEQYF,TGCGCCAGCAGCTTACCGCTCTTAAGACTAGACGACGGGTGTGAGCAGTACTTC
.,many,TRBJ2-7,TRBV2,CASSGVDSISYEQYF,TGTGCCAGCAGTGGGGTGGACAGTATCTCCTACGAGCAGTACTTC
.,many,TRBJ2-2,TRBV6-2/TRBV6-3,CASSPYKGGSHTGELFF,TGTGCCAGCAGTCCCTATAAAGGTGGCTCCCATACCGGGGAGCTGTTTTTT
.,few,TRBJ2-4,TRBV27,CATRTLAKNIKYF,TGTGCCACCCGGACTTTAGCCAAAAACATTAAGTACTTC